These 23 T cell receptor beta chains were all obtained from the same sample, sequenced in a study of post-analysis software for immune sequencing data. Study-wide findings and caveats: A handful of TRBV segments were significantly more frequent in patients than in controls. TRBV5-6, TRBV5-1 and TRBV20-1 were among these segments.

These receptors' targets are unknown. The library was made from cDNA and included unique molecular identifiers. TCRdb processed the PCR reads anew with MiXCR; each CDR3 protein has one entry. The sample shows 750,000 to 900,000 distinct CDR3 sequences, 46% of them seen only once. The sequencing sample was made of blood. The receptors stem from a girl under 18 with multiple sclerosis.

The V gene is TRBV11-2, the J gene TRBJ2-2, with 8 bases identical to TRBD2. This CDR3 is built from 18 residues. The trim removed 5 bases at V and 3 bases at J, leaving 14 bases unmatched. The germline CDR1 and CDR2 sequences are SGHAT and FQNNGV. CDR3 nucleotide sequence: TGTGCCAGCAGCCCCCGAGGTAGCGGGAATTTTTACACCGGGGAGCTGTTTTTT. This codes for CASSPRGSGNFYTGELFF.

The chain recombines TRBV7-9 with TRBJ2-1; 14 bases match TRBD2. The germline gives CDR1 SEHNR, CDR2 FQNEAQ (reference sequence). Unmatched junction bases numbered 12, after V lost 8 bases and J lost 6 bases. The CDR3 extends over 17 amino acids. CDR3 residues: CASLGGLAGVGTNEQFF. The CDR3 nucleotides are TGTGCCAGCTTGGGGGGACTAGCGGGAGTAGGGACCAATGAGCAGTTCTTC. The complete variable domain, with remaining parts taken from reference TRBV7-9 and TRBJ2-1, reads DTGVSQNPRHKITKRGQNVTFRCDPISEHNRLYWYRQTLGQGPEFLTYFQNEAQLEKSRLLSDRFSAERPKGSFSTLEIQRTEQGDSAMYLCASLGGLAGVGTNEQFFGPGTRLTVL.

This clonotype was recorded only once. The CDR3 nucleotides are TGCAGTGCTACCCCCGATGGGGGCTTCACTGAAGCTTTCTTT. Encoded protein: CSATPDGGFTEAFF. The V call is TRBV20-1, the J call TRBJ1-1; possibly TRBD1 for D (6 bases). Between the trimmed V and J ends, which lost 4 bases and 4 bases, there was a span of 16 bases. Looked up from germline, CDR1 is DFQATT and CDR2 is SNEGSKA (reference sequence). The CDR3 consists of 14 residues.

This chain uses TRBV7-2 with TRBJ1-2, with 8 bases lining up with TRBD1. This CDR3 region has 17 residues. With 0 bases clipped from V and 2 bases from J, the junction kept 8 bases outside the gene matches. The V gene's germline CDR1 is SGHTA and CDR2 FQGNSA. CDR3 DNA sequence: TGTGCCAGCAGCTTAGCTGGGCAGGGGGCGAAGAACTATGGCTACACCTTC. It translates to CASSLAGQGAKNYGYTF.

This clonotype was detected only a few times. V usage is TRBV5-1 and J usage is TRBJ2-1; D might be TRBD2 (6 bases). CDR1 is SGHRS and CDR2 is YFSETQ in the germline V gene. This CDR3 has 15 residues. V was trimmed by 0 bases and J by 3 bases, leaving 10 bases between them. The CDR3 DNA is TGCGCCAGCAGCTTGGAGGGTAGCGGCTACAATGAGCAGTTCTTC. As protein: CASSLEGSGYNEQFF.

This clonotype was seen a few times. The V call is TRBV6-6, the J call TRBJ1-2, with 7 bases that match TRBD1. Germline CDR1 MNHNY, CDR2 SVGAGI (reference sequence). This CDR3 has 16 amino acids. V shed 8 bases, J shed 6 bases, and the junction held 18 bases outside the gene matches. This CDR3 is CASVGAPGTALNGYTF. The CDR3 nucleotides read TGTGCCAGCGTAGGGGCCCCCGGGACAGCGCTTAATGGCTACACCTTC.

CDR3 sequence reads: CASSLSYRNYEQYF. CDR3 DNA sequence: TGCGCCAGCAGCTTGTCCTACAGGAACTACGAGCAGTACTTC. The gene calls are TRBV5-1 and TRBJ2-7; D might be TRBD1 (5 bases). This CDR3 is built from 14 residues. Germline values: CDR1 SGHRS, CDR2 YFSETQ. The V gene lost 1 base and the J gene lost 3 bases, with 11 bases spanning the gap.

The chain employs TRBV12-3 or TRBV12-4 and TRBJ2-3; 12 positions match TRBD2. This CDR3 has 15 amino acids. The trim removed 4 bases at V and 1 base at J, leaving 0 bases unmatched. The CDR3, as DNA: TGTGCCAGCAGTTGGACTAGCGGGGGCACAGATACGCAGTATTTT. Its protein product is CASSWTSGGTDTQYF.

This chain links TRBV3-1 with TRBJ2-4; D may be TRBD1 or TRBD2 (5 bases each). The V end was cut by 1 base, the J end by 6 bases, with 28 bases between. Looked up from germline, CDR1 is LGHDT and CDR2 is YNNKEL (reference sequence). The CDR3 runs to 20 residues. CDR3 amino acids: CASSQVLTRDRTGNINIQYF. Here the CDR3 DNA reads TGTGCCAGCAGCCAAGTTCTTACCCGGGACCGCACGGGCAATATAAACATTCAGTACTTC.

The rearrangement links TRBV9 to TRBJ2-7; perhaps TRBD1 as D (6 bases). Germline V lookup: CDR1 SGDLS, CDR2 YYNGEE. The CDR3 is 14 amino acids. V lost 4 bases to trimming and J lost 1 base, with 12 bases between them. For the CDR3, the DNA is TGTGCCAGCAGCCCAGGGGTACAGTCCTACGAGCAGTACTTC. It specifies CASSPGVQSYEQYF.

Remarks on this clonotype: It is unclear where the CDR3 begins or ends on the DNA, so no DNA is shown, and the CDR3 is as TCRdb lists it. This sequence joins TRBV29-1 and TRBJ1-5; the D segment call TRBD1 is taken from the table without a DNA check. The CDR3 comprises 12 residues, both ends counted. Per germline, CDR1 SQVTM and CDR2 ANQGSEA. The CDR3 here is CSVGQGNQPQDF.

This clonotype was detected a few times. The V gene is TRBV29-1, the J gene TRBJ1-2; 9 bases align to TRBD1. With V trimmed by 0 bases and J by 8 bases, 16 bases remained unmatched. The CDR3 loop spans 17 amino acids. Looked up from germline, CDR1 is SQVTM and CDR2 is ANQGSEA. CDR3 amino acids: CSVEDQPRDRVLIGYTF. The CDR3 DNA sequence: TGCAGCGTTGAAGACCAGCCCCGGGACAGGGTTTTAATAGGCTACACCTTC.

The chain links TRBV28 to TRBJ1-6, with D uncertain. The ends were cut back, 3 bases at V and 7 bases at J, with 10 bases in the middle. The CDR3 sequence is 14 residues long. CDR1 is MDHEN and CDR2 is SYDVKM in the germline V gene. CDR3 nucleotide sequence: TGTGCCAGCAGTTTTCGGGTGGGAAATTCACCCCTCCACTTT. Its protein product is CASSFRVGNSPLHF.

The genes are TRBV6-6 and TRBJ2-1, with 8 positions matching TRBD2. V shed 4 bases and J 7 bases; nucleotides not matched to a gene: 9. The CDR3 length is 15 residues. The V gene's germline CDR1 is MNHNY and CDR2 SVGAGI (reference sequence). The CDR3 is CASSSPGGVKNEQFF. CDR3 coding DNA: TGTGCCAGCAGTTCCCCCGGGGGGGTTAAAAATGAGCAGTTCTTC.

The chain is built from TRBV3-1 and TRBJ1-2; no firm D call. The V gene's germline CDR1 is LGHDT and CDR2 YNNKEL (reference sequence). The V gene lost 1 base and the J gene lost 5 bases, with 8 bases spanning the gap. The CDR3 extends over 13 amino acids. The CDR3 sequence is CASSQVRGYGYTF. The CDR3 bases are TGTGCCAGCAGCCAAGTACGCGGGTATGGCTACACCTTC. The full variable domain, with the rest looked up from reference TRBV3-1 and TRBJ1-2, is DTAVSQTPKYLVTQMGNDKSIKCEQNLGHDTMYWYKQDSKKFLKIMFSYNNKELIINETVPNRFSPKSPDKAHLNLHINSLELGDSAVYFCASSQVRGYGYTFGSGTRLTVV.

V usage is TRBV4-1 and J usage is TRBJ2-1; 10 bases match TRBD2. Germline V gene lookup returns CDR1 MGHRA and CDR2 YSYEKL. J gave up 8 bases and V 5 bases, and 12 bases lay outside the gene matches. The CDR3 runs 16 residues. CDR3 sequence (DNA): TGCGCCAGCAGCAAGGCGGCTAGCGGGGGAATGGATGAGCAGTTCTTC. Its protein is CASSKAASGGMDEQFF.

The rearrangement joins TRBV7-8 to TRBJ1-5; D is possibly TRBD1 (5 bases). This CDR3 contains 14 residues. Germline lookup yields CDR1 SGHVS and CDR2 FQNEAQ. The germline V and J ends were trimmed by 5 bases and 6 bases, with 14 bases remaining between them. This CDR3 is CASSPLGALQPQHF. The CDR3 DNA sequence: TGTGCCAGCAGCCCACTTGGGGCGCTTCAGCCCCAGCATTTT.

This clonotype was observed a few times. The J gene is TRBJ2-3, the V gene TRBV2; 7 nucleotides match TRBD2. V lost 7 bases, J lost 2 bases, and 3 bases stayed unmatched. The CDR3 is made up of 13 amino acids. Germline CDR1 SNHLY, CDR2 FYNNEI. Written as DNA, the CDR3 is TGTGCCAGCATTCTAGCGGCCACAGATACGCAGTATTTT. This gives the protein CASILAATDTQYF.

The genes are TRBV20-1 and TRBJ2-7; 8 bases are shared with TRBD1. Germline CDR1 reads DFQATT; CDR2 reads SNEGSKA (reference sequence). V lost 4 bases to trimming and J lost 2 bases; unmatched junction nucleotides: 19. This CDR3 is built from 18 residues. The CDR3 is CSATPKGQARLRAYEQYF. The CDR3 DNA follows: TGCAGTGCTACCCCGAAGGGACAGGCGCGCTTGAGGGCCTACGAGCAGTACTTC.

In its sample, this clonotype was seen a few times. The chain uses TRBV29-1 and TRBJ1-1; TRBD1 matches at 8 bases. From germline, CDR1 is SQVTM and CDR2 ANQGSEA. V was clipped by 6 bases and J by 3 bases; unmatched bases: 12. The CDR3 consists of 15 residues. Here the CDR3 DNA reads TGCAGCGTCCTTCCGACAGGGGACGGGTACACTGAAGCTTTCTTT. It encodes CSVLPTGDGYTEAFF.

This clonotype occurred a few times. V is TRBV19 and J is TRBJ2-1; D remains unclear. The CDR3 is 12 amino acids. The V end was cut by 6 bases, the J end by 9 bases, with 12 bases between. The germline CDR1 and CDR2 sequences are LNHDA and SQIVND (reference sequence). The CDR3 reads CASSVRGGEQFF. DNA for the CDR3: TGTGCCAGTAGCGTCCGTGGTGGTGAGCAGTTCTTC.

This sequence joins TRBV29-1 and TRBJ2-7; the D call may be TRBD1 or TRBD2 (6 bases each). The J call could be wrong; TRBJ2-5 is a better fit for the DNA end. CDR3 size: 14 residues. Germline CDR1 reads SQVTM; CDR2 reads ANQGSEA. CDR3 sequence reads: CSVEIPTGRETQYF. The DNA for the CDR3 is TGCAGCGTTGAAATCCCTACAGGGAGGGAGACCCAGTACTTC.

The sample holds a few counts of this clonotype. This chain uses TRBV27 with TRBJ2-7; 13 positions match TRBD2. Germline CDR1 and CDR2: MNHEY and SMNVEV (reference sequence). CDR3 length equals 16 residues. J was trimmed by 2 bases and V by 5 bases; bases with no gene match: 6. In DNA form, the CDR3 reads TGTGCCAGCAGTCAAACGGGACTAGCGGGACCCTACGAGCAGTACTTC. Protein sequence: CASSQTGLAGPYEQYF.